Following are 21 T cell receptor beta chains from one sample sequenced in a study of T cell responses to AZD1222 COVID-19 vaccine. The data were produced by immunoSEQ multiplex PCR, yet TCRdb's version contains in-frame clones alone and is incomplete. The table shows 150,000 or so clones, with approximately 90% occurring only once. The starting material was peripheral blood, obtained 28 days after the second AZD1222 dose. These receptors were taken from an adult who received the AZD1222 COVID-19 vaccine.

The rearrangement uses TRBV28 and TRBJ2-7; 9 bases fit TRBD1. Per the germline V gene, CDR1 is MDHEN and CDR2 is SYDVKM. The CDR3 contains 14 residues. V lost 5 bases to trimming and J lost 9 bases; unmatched junction nucleotides: 11. The CDR3 spells CASSPTTGGGVQYF. In DNA form, the CDR3 reads TGTGCCAGCAGTCCTACAACAGGGGGCGGCGTGCAGTACTTC.

This sequence joins TRBV10-3 and TRBJ2-7, with 7 bases lining up with TRBD2. The CDR3 extends over 14 amino acids. Germline CDR1 and CDR2: ENHRY and SYGVKD. The junction had 8 bases not matched to a gene; V was cut back by 7 bases and J by 2 bases. The CDR3 region is CAIKGVAGAYEQYF. In nucleotides, the CDR3 is TGTGCCATCAAAGGGGTAGCGGGCGCCTACGAGCAGTACTTC.

The V gene is TRBV5-1, the J gene TRBJ1-1, with D possibly being TRBD1 (6 bases). The V end was cut by 0 bases, the J end by 7 bases, with 13 bases between. The CDR3 runs 14 residues. Germline-derived CDR1 and CDR2 are SGHRS and YFSETQ. CDR3 DNA sequence: TGCGCCAGCAGCTTGGAGCTATGGGACATTGAAGCTTTCTTT. Its protein product is CASSLELWDIEAFF. The complete variable domain, with remaining parts taken from reference TRBV5-1 and TRBJ1-1, reads KAGVTQTPRYLIKTRGQQVTLSCSPISGHRSVSWYQQTPGQGLQFLFEYFSETQRNKGNFPGRFSGRQFSNSRSEMNVSTLELGDSALYLCASSLELWDIEAFFGQGTRLTVV.

This sequence joins TRBV6-1 and TRBJ1-5; D gene ambiguous. Trimming took off 3 bases at V and 3 bases at J, with 6 bases between the two ends. The CDR3 has 13 amino acids. Looked up from germline, CDR1 is MNHNS and CDR2 is SASEGT. The CDR3 protein is CASSDRDNQPQHF. The CDR3 region has the DNA TGTGCCAGCAGTGATAGGGACAATCAGCCCCAGCATTTT.

This clone was detected once. The gene calls are TRBV20-1 and TRBJ1-6; no reliable D call. Trimming stripped 3 bases from V and 10 bases from J, with 10 bases between. The CDR3 covers 12 residues. Per the germline V gene, CDR1 is DFQATT and CDR2 is SNEGSKA (reference sequence). CDR3 residues: CSASNAGSPLHF. In DNA form, the CDR3 reads TGCAGTGCTAGTAACGCGGGGTCACCCCTCCACTTT.

This clone is a singleton in its sample. V and J are TRBV11-3 and TRBJ2-3, with unresolved D. The CDR3 is made up of 15 amino acids. The V and J ends lost 1 base and 2 bases respectively, with 10 bases between them. Germline V CDR1 and CDR2: SGHNT, YENEEA. This chain's CDR3 is CASSLGQAFTDTQYF. The CDR3 DNA follows: TGTGCCAGCAGCTTAGGGCAGGCGTTCACAGATACGCAGTATTTT.

This sequence joins TRBV19 and TRBJ1-5, with D unresolved. The CDR3 runs 13 residues. In germline, CDR1 is LNHDA, CDR2 SQIVND (reference sequence). V lost 6 bases and J 0 bases, leaving 6 bases between the germline ends. CDR3 sequence: CASSLHSNQPQHF. The CDR3 DNA reads TGTGCCAGTAGCCTCCATAGCAATCAGCCCCAGCATTTT.

The J gene is TRBJ2-7, the V gene TRBV28; 8 nucleotides align to TRBD1. The junction had 10 bases not matched to a gene; V was cut back by 6 bases and J by 3 bases. CDR1 is MDHEN and CDR2 is SYDVKM in the germline V gene. The CDR3 totals 15 residues. CDR3 region: CASSPPGQGIYEQYF. The CDR3 nucleotides read TGTGCCAGCAGCCCGCCTGGACAGGGAATCTACGAGCAGTACTTC.

The rearrangement links TRBV7-9 to TRBJ2-3; 9 positions match TRBD2. Trimming cost V 5 bases and J 3 bases; bases outside gene matches: 6. The CDR3 runs to 15 residues. The V gene's germline CDR1 is SEHNR and CDR2 FQNEAQ (reference sequence). The CDR3 sequence is CASSLLAGSTDTQYF. In nucleotides, the CDR3 is TGTGCCAGCAGCCTTCTAGCGGGATCGACAGATACGCAGTATTTT.

The J gene is TRBJ2-3, the V gene TRBV4-2, with D perhaps given as TRBD1 or TRBD2 (5 bases each). CDR1 and CDR2 from the germline V gene are LGHNA and YNFKEQ. This CDR3 is built from 16 residues. The V and J ends lost 0 bases and 0 bases respectively, with 10 bases between them. This chain's CDR3 is CASSQDLGGSTDTQYF. CDR3 DNA: TGTGCCAGCAGCCAAGATCTTGGGGGTAGCACAGATACGCAGTATTTT.

In nucleotides, the CDR3 is TGTGCCAGCAGCCTAGAGGCTAGCGGTCCCGAGCAGTACTTC. Its protein product is CASSLEASGPEQYF. The rearrangement links TRBV9 to TRBJ2-7; 7 bases fit TRBD2. The CDR3 is 14 amino acids. From germline, CDR1 is SGDLS and CDR2 YYNGEE. V shed 4 bases, J shed 6 bases, and the junction held 10 bases outside the gene matches. The full variable domain, its missing parts supplied by reference TRBV9 and TRBJ2-7, is DSGVTQTPKHLITATGQRVTLRCSPRSGDLSVYWYQQSLDQGLQFLIQYYNGEERAKGNILERFSAQQFPDLHSELNLSSLELGDSALYFCASSLEASGPEQYFGPGTRLTVT.

The V and J genes are TRBV18 and TRBJ2-5, with D unresolved. The CDR3 loop spans 13 amino acids. V lost 1 base to trimming and J lost 4 bases, with 7 bases between them. Germline V lookup: CDR1 KGHSH, CDR2 LQKENI. The CDR3 region is CASSPQSPETQYF. The CDR3 DNA follows: TGTGCCAGCTCACCACAGAGTCCAGAGACCCAGTACTTC.

This clone was observed once. This sequence joins TRBV6-4 and TRBJ1-5; the D is unclear. Germline V gene data show CDR1 as MRHNA and CDR2 as SNTAGT. The V and J ends lost 4 bases and 7 bases respectively, with 11 bases between them. The CDR3 extends over 13 amino acids. DNA of the CDR3: TGTGCCAGCAGTGCCAATCCGGGCCAGCCCCAGCATTTT. Its protein is CASSANPGQPQHF.

The chain is built from TRBV18 and TRBJ1-5; 7 positions agree with TRBD1. V lost 2 bases to trimming and J lost 1 base; unmatched junction nucleotides: 5. CDR1 and CDR2 from the germline V gene are KGHSH and LQKENI. The CDR3 contains 16 residues. The CDR3 DNA sequence: TGTGCCAGCTCACCATGGAACAGGGGAAGCAATCAGCCCCAGCATTTT. It codes for CASSPWNRGSNQPQHF.

The V gene is TRBV19, the J gene TRBJ1-1, with D perhaps TRBD1 (5 bases). Trimming removed 0 bases at V and 6 bases at J, with 11 bases between. Germline V gene lookup returns CDR1 LNHDA and CDR2 SQIVND (reference sequence). This CDR3 region has 14 residues. The CDR3 loop is CASSIDRLGAEAFF. The CDR3, as DNA: TGTGCCAGTAGTATAGATCGTTTAGGGGCTGAAGCTTTCTTT.

This chain joins TRBV19 and TRBJ1-5, with 7 nucleotides matching TRBD1. J was trimmed by 5 bases and V by 5 bases; bases with no gene match: 6. The CDR3 extends over 14 amino acids. Germline V gives CDR1 LNHDA, CDR2 SQIVND (reference sequence). The CDR3 DNA sequence: TGTGCCAGTAGTGTACAGGGGACCTATCAGCCCCAGCATTTT. Amino acid sequence: CASSVQGTYQPQHF.

This clone turned up a few times. The V gene is TRBV27, the J gene TRBJ2-1; D may be TRBD2 (5 bases). The V and J ends lost 8 bases and 3 bases respectively, with 14 bases between them. The CDR3 spans 14 residues. The germline V gene has CDR1 MNHEY and CDR2 SMNVEV (reference sequence). The CDR3 DNA reads TGTGCCAGCTCCCCTCGGACTGTCTACAATGAGCAGTTCTTC. This sequence encodes CASSPRTVYNEQFF.

V usage is TRBV6-5 and J usage is TRBJ2-7; 7 bases agree with TRBD1. Trimming at V came to 5 bases and at J to 2 bases, leaving 9 bases not matched to a gene. Per the germline V gene, CDR1 is MNHEY and CDR2 is SVGAGI. The CDR3 loop spans 15 amino acids. The CDR3 reads CASSRNWDSPYEQYF. In nucleotides, the CDR3 is TGTGCCAGCAGTCGAAATTGGGACAGCCCCTACGAGCAGTACTTC.

The chain carries TRBV24-1 and TRBJ1-4; TRBD1 agrees at 8 bases. CDR3 length: 15 residues. Trimming at V came to 5 bases and at J to 7 bases, leaving 8 bases not matched to a gene. Germline V CDR1 and CDR2: KGHDR, SFDVKD. In DNA form, the CDR3 reads TGTGCCACCAGTGTGGGACAGGTTTTTCGTGAAAAACTGTTTTTT. Its protein product is CATSVGQVFREKLFF.

The V gene is TRBV3-1 (or the pseudogene TRBV3-2), the J gene TRBJ2-3, with D perhaps TRBD2 (6 bases). In germline, CDR1 is LGHDT, CDR2 YNNKEL (reference sequence). The V gene lost 2 bases and the J gene lost 1 base, with 16 bases spanning the gap. This CDR3 region has 17 residues. CDR3 protein: CASSQHIAADGTDTQYF. CDR3 nucleotides: TGTGCCAGCAGCCAACACATAGCGGCCGACGGCACAGATACGCAGTATTTT.

The rearrangement joins TRBV10-3 to TRBJ2-1; 12 nucleotides align to TRBD2. The V gene's germline CDR1 is ENHRY and CDR2 SYGVKD. CDR3 length: 18 amino acids. V was pared by 3 bases and J by 4 bases, with 10 bases of the junction left unmatched. CDR3 in amino acids: CAISDTLAGGPQYNEQFF. CDR3 sequence (DNA): TGTGCCATCAGTGATACGCTAGCGGGAGGGCCCCAATACAATGAGCAGTTCTTC.